The clone carrying this T cell receptor (beta chain) has just one count. Authors' processing steps: Amplification of reference gene primers was used by the study to estimate nucleated cell counts. Some clones are missing from TCRdb's copy, which holds only in-frame ones; the method was immunoSEQ multiplex PCR. D and trimming were read from the DNA, whereas the V and J calls and clone size are those reported in that table. The table has roughly 300,000 clones, less than 90% seen once. Cohorts were determined from participant-reported clinical history. Recovered Cohort 3 donors showed two negative PCRs, clearance, or symptom resolution. The entry originates in a study of blood T cell repertoires in COVID-19. Germline loops: CDR1 SGHRS, CDR2 YFSETQ. The ends were cut back, 3 bases at V and 1 base at J, with 13 bases in the middle. The CDR3 totals 16 residues.

This sequence was found in a woman in her twenties or thirties who had recovered from COVID-19. The genes are TRBV5-1 and TRBJ1-4; D possibly corresponds to TRBD1 (5 bases). The sample taken for sequencing was PBMCs or T cells enriched from blood (not recorded which). DNA of the CDR3: TGCGCCAGCAGCTCCCTACCGGGGGGAACTAATGAAAAACTGTTTTTT. Residues: CASSSLPGGTNEKLFF.